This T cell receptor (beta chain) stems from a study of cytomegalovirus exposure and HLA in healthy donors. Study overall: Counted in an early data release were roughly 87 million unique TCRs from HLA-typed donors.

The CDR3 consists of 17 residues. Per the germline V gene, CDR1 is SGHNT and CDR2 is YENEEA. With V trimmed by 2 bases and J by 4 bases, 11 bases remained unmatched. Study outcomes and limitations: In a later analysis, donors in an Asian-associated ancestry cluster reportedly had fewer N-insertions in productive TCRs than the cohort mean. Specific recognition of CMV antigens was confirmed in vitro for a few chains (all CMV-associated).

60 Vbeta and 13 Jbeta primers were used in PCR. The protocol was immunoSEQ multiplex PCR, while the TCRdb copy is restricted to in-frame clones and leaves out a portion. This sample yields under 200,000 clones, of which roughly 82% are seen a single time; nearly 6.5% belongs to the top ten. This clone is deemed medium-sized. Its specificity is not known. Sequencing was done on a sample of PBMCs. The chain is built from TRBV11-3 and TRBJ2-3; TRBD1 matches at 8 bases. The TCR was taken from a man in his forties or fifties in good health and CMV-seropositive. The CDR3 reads CASSLPPGQGIADTQYF. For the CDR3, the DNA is TGTGCCAGCAGCTTACCACCAGGACAGGGAATTGCAGATACGCAGTATTTT.